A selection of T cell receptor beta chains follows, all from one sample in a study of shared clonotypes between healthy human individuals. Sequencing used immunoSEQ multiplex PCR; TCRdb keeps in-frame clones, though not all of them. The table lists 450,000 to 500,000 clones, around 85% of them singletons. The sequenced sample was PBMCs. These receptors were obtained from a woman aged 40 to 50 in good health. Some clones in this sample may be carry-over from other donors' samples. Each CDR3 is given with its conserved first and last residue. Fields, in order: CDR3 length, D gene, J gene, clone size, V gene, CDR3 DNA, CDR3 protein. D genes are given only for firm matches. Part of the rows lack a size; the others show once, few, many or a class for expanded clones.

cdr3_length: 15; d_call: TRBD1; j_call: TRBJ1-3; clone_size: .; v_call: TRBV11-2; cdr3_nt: TGTGCCAGCAGCTCCTGGACAGGGGCTGGAAACACCATATATTTT; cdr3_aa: CASSSWTGAGNTIYF
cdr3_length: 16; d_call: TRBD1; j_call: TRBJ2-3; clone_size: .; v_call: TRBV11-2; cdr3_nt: TGTGCCAGCAGCTCCCAAGGGACAGGGTTGACAGATACGCAGTATTTT; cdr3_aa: CASSSQGTGLTDTQYF
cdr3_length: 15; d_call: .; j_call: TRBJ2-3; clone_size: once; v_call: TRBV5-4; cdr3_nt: TGTGCCAGCAGCTTGAGCGTGGGGATGGCAGATACGCAGTATTTT; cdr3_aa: CASSLSVGMADTQYF
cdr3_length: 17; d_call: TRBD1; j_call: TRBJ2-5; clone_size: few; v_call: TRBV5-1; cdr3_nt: TGCGCCAGCAGCCACGAGAACAGGGGGCCGGTAAAAGAGACCCAGTACTTC; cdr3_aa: CASSHENRGPVKETQYF
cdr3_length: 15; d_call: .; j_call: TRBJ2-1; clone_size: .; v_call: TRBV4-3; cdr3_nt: TGCGCCAGCAGCCAAGATTGGCAGAACTACAATGAGCAGTTCTTC; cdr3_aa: CASSQDWQNYNEQFF
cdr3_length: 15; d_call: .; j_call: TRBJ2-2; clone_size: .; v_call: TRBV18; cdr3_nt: TGTGCCAGCTCACCAAGGGGCACGAACACCGGGGAGCTGTTTTTT; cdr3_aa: CASSPRGTNTGELFF
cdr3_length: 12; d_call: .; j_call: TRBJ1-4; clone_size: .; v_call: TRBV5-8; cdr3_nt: TGTGCCAGCAGCAGACGGGAAGAAAAACTGTTTTTT; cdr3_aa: CASSRREEKLFF
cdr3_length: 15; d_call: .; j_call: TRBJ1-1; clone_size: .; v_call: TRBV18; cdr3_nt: TGTGCCAGCTCACCGCGGACAGACATGAACACTGAAGCTTTCTTT; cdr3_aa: CASSPRTDMNTEAFF
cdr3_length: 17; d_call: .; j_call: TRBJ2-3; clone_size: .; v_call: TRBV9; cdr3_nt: TGTGCCAGCAGCGTAGGATCGAGGGGGAGATCGGGTGATACGCAGTATTTT; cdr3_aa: CASSVGSRGRSGDTQYF
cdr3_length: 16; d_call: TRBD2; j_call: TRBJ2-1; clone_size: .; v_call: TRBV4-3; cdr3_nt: TGCGCCAGCAGCCAAGATTCGACTAGCCAGAGCAATGAGCAGTTCTTC; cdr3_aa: CASSQDSTSQSNEQFF
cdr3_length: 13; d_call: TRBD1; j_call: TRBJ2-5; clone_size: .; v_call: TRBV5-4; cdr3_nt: TGTGCCAGCACCCCGACAGGGGAAGAGACCCAGTACTTC; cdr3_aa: CASTPTGEETQYF
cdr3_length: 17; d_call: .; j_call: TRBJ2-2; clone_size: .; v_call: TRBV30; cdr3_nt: TGTGCCTGGGGAGGGTGGGAAGTCACTCCTTTCGTTGGGGAGCTGTTTTTT; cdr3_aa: CAWGGWEVTPFVGELFF
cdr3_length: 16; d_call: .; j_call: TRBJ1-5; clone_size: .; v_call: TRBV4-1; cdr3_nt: TGCGCCAGCAGCCAAGAGCTCAGTATTGGCAATCAGCCCCAGCATTTT; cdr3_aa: CASSQELSIGNQPQHF
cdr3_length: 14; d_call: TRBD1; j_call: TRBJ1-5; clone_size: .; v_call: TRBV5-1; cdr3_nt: TGCGCCAGCAGCTCCGGACAGGGTGATCAGCCCCAGCATTTT; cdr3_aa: CASSSGQGDQPQHF
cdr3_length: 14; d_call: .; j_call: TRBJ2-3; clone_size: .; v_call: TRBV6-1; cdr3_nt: TGTGCCAGCAGTGAAGGTCACCTCACAGATACGCAGTATTTT; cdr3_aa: CASSEGHLTDTQYF
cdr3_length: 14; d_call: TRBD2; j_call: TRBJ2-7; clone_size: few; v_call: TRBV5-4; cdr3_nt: TGTGCCAGCAGCTTGGAGGGAGGGACCTACGAGCAGTACTTC; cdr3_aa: CASSLEGGTYEQYF
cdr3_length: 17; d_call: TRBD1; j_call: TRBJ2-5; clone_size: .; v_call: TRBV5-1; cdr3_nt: TGCGCCAGCAGCTCCAAACGGGACAGGGTAGGAGTGGAGACCCAGTACTTC; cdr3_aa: CASSSKRDRVGVETQYF
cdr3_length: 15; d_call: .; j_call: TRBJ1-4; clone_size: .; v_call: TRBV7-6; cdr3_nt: TGTGCCAGCAGCTTATTACAGGGAATAAATGAAAAACTGTTTTTT; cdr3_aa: CASSLLQGINEKLFF
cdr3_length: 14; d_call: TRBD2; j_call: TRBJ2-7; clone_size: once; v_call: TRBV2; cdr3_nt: TGTGCCAGCATAGAGGGCGGGAGCTCCTACGAGCAGTACTTC; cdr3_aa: CASIEGGSSYEQYF
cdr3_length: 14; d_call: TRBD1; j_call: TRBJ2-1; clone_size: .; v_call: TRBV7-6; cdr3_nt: TGTGCCAGCAGCCCTGACAGGGGGCGGAATGAGCAGTTCTTC; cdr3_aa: CASSPDRGRNEQFF
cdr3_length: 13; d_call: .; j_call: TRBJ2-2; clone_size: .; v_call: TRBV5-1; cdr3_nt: TGCGCCAGCACAACAGGCCGAACCGGGGAGCTGTTTTTT; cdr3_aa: CASTTGRTGELFF
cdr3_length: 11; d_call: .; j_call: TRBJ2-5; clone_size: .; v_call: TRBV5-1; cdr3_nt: TGCGCCAGCAGCGGCACAGAGACCCAGTACTTC; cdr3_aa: CASSGTETQYF
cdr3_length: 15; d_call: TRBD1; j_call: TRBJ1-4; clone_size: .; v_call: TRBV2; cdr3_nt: TGTGCCAGCAGTGCTCAGGGGGCGAGAGATGAAAAACTGTTTTTT; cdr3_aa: CASSAQGARDEKLFF
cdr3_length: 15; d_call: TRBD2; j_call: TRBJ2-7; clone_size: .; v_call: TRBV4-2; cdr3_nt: TGTGCCAGCAGCCAAATGACTAGCGGGAACTACGAGCAGTACTTC; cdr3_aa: CASSQMTSGNYEQYF